The subject of this entry is one T cell receptor (beta chain). This sample is part of a study of blood T cell repertoires in COVID-19. Sequencing used immunoSEQ multiplex PCR; TCRdb keeps in-frame clones, though not all of them. The sample has about 36,000 clones, 70% to 90% seen once. The V end lost 0 bases, the J end lost 1 base, and 6 bases lay between the germline ends. The CDR3 is 14 residues long. Germline CDR1 is MNHEY and CDR2 is SVGAGI. Material: peripheral blood. This rearrangement joins TRBV6-5 to TRBJ1-2, with D unclear. The receptor was derived from a human donor in a cohort sampled during active COVID-19. This CDR3 reads CASSYSGGNYGYTF. The CDR3 DNA reads TGTGCCAGCAGTTACTCCGGAGGTAACTATGGCTACACCTTC.